This TCR beta chain was identified during a study of shared clonotypes between healthy human individuals. Sequencing was performed with immunoSEQ multiplex PCR; in TCRdb, only in-frame clones are kept and a portion is missing. The sample lists some 2.3 million clones; 85% to 95% were seen once. The germline gives CDR1 SGDLS, CDR2 YYNGEE. With V trimmed by 0 bases and J by 8 bases, 17 bases remained unmatched. The CDR3 has 18 amino acids. This receptor was taken from a man between 18 and 35 years old in good health. Some clones in this sample may be carry-over from other donors' samples. The rearrangement links TRBV9 to TRBJ2-1; TRBD1 matches 7 bases. Material for sequencing was naive CD4+ T cells from PBMCs. Specified subset: CD45RA+ positively selected. The CDR3 DNA reads TGTGCCAGCAGCGTAGTGGGGTCCGGGACAGCGCCGTGGGATGAGCAGTTCTTC. Translation: CASSVVGSGTAPWDEQFF.